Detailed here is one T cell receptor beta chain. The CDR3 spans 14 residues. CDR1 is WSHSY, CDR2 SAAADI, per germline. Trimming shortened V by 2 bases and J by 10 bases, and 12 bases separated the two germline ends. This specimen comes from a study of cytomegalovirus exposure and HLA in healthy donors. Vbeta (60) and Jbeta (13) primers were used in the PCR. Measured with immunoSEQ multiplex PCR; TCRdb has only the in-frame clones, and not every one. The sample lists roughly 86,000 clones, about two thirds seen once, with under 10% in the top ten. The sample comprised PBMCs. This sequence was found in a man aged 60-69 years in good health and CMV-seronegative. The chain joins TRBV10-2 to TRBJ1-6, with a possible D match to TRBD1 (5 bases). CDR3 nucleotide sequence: TGCGCCAGCAGTGAGCCTGGGGGGGGGTCACCCCTCCACTTT. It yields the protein CASSEPGGGSPLHF.